This T cell receptor (beta chain) appears in the sequencing data of a study of blood T cell repertoires in COVID-19. For the study at large: Acute-phase and convalescent COVID-19 samples originated in the United States, Italy and Spain. The cDNA or gDNA used as material had been derived from T cells, B-cell-depleted T cells, or PBMCs.

Seattle enrolled patients during active infection and tracked them longitudinally. Per the study methods: It was from reference gene primer amplification that nucleated cell counts were estimated. Profiling relied on immunoSEQ multiplex PCR, and the TCRdb table lists in-frame clones only, not all of them. That table supplies the V and J calls and clone size; D and trimming were determined from the DNA. Of roughly 130,000 clones in the sample, around 90% are singletons; the top ten hold about 4.5%. This sequence originates from a man aged 55 to 69 with COVID-19, enrolled during active disease. The sequencing sample was made of peripheral blood.

CDR3 in amino acids: CASSLAAGGGEKLFF. CDR3 in DNA: TGTGCCAGCAGCTTAGCCGCAGGGGGTGGTGAAAAACTGTTTTTT. The chain combines TRBV7-2 with TRBJ1-4, with 7 bases that match TRBD1. The CDR3 extends over 15 amino acids. Germline V gene lookup returns CDR1 SGHTA and CDR2 FQGNSA. J gave up 7 bases and V 0 bases, and 5 bases lay outside the gene matches.